This is a list of T cell receptor beta chains from one sample in a study of shared clonotypes between healthy human individuals. TCRdb's table, derived via immunoSEQ multiplex PCR, lists solely in-frame clones and lacks some. The sample comprises some 2 million clones, just under 95% of which are singletons, and approximately 1.2% rests with the top ten. The sequenced sample was naive CD8+ T cells sorted from blood. The receptor source for this set is a man younger than 35 in good health. Both conserved end residues are part of each CDR3. A D gene is named only where the DNA matches it firmly. Clone sizes are given selectively: once, few, many, or a class where the clone is expanded.

d_call | j_call | v_call | clone_size | cdr3_aa | cdr3_nt
NA | TRBJ1-1 | TRBV5-1 | NA | CASSRKMRNTEAFF | TGCGCCAGCAGCCGAAAGATGAGGAACACTGAAGCTTTCTTT
NA | TRBJ1-1 | TRBV5-6 | NA | CASMPTDGVNTEAFF | TGTGCCAGCATGCCTACGGACGGTGTGAACACTGAAGCTTTCTTT
NA | TRBJ1-6 | TRBV10-2 | few | CASTAGSSPLHF | TGCGCCAGCACTGCAGGCAGTTCACCCCTCCACTTT
NA | TRBJ2-7 | TRBV9 | NA | CASSPSPGGQDYEQYF | TGTGCCAGCAGCCCCAGTCCCGGGGGCCAAGACTACGAGCAGTACTTC
TRBD1 | TRBJ1-1 | TRBV7-8 | NA | CASSPSVIPTGGTEAFF | TGTGCCAGCAGCCCTAGCGTTATTCCGACAGGGGGCACTGAAGCTTTCTTT
NA | TRBJ1-1 | TRBV9 | NA | CASSSGWDFGTEAFF | TGTGCCAGCAGCTCTGGCTGGGATTTCGGGACTGAAGCTTTCTTT
NA | TRBJ1-6 | TRBV27 | NA | CASSSSSYNSPLHF | TGTGCCAGCAGTTCTAGCTCCTATAATTCACCCCTCCACTTT
TRBD1 | TRBJ2-3 | TRBV10-3 | NA | CAISEPDRDTDTQYF | TGTGCCATCAGTGAGCCGGACAGGGACACAGATACGCAGTATTTT
TRBD1 | TRBJ2-7 | TRBV6-1 | NA | CASSFGQGEQYF | TGTGCCAGCAGTTTCGGACAGGGCGAGCAGTACTTC
TRBD1 | TRBJ1-2 | TRBV30 | NA | CAWSEGTGHGYTF | TGTGCCTGGAGTGAAGGGACAGGTCATGGCTACACCTTC
TRBD2 | TRBJ2-1 | TRBV27 | NA | CASSSKNQGLAGWNEQFF | TGTGCCAGCAGTTCCAAAAACCAGGGACTAGCGGGGTGGAATGAGCAGTTCTTC
TRBD1 | TRBJ1-5 | TRBV28 | NA | CASSIGQGRFNQPQHF | TGTGCCAGCAGTATCGGACAGGGCCGATTTAATCAGCCCCAGCATTTT
NA | TRBJ2-1 | TRBV11-2 | NA | CASSLTHDYLAEQFF | TGTGCCAGCAGCTTAACCCATGACTACCTCGCTGAGCAGTTCTTC
TRBD1 | TRBJ2-1 | TRBV9 | NA | CASSLQGLNEQFF | TGTGCCAGCAGCTTACAGGGGCTAAATGAGCAGTTCTTC